The 2 T cell receptor beta chains reported below all come from one sample, sequenced in a study of blood T cells in healthy people across ages. The second PCR ran roughly 6 to 11 cycles with a sample-barcoded 5' primer and J-beta primers. TCRdb reprocessed the 5' RACE reads via MiXCR and lists one record per CDR3 protein. The table has roughly 680,000 distinct CDR3 sequences, roughly 21% seen once. Sequenced input: blood. The origin of the receptors is a man aged 70-80 years in good health.

This clonotype showed up just a few times. This chain connects TRBV7-3 to TRBJ2-7, with 9 bases identical to TRBD1. Germline values: CDR1 SGHTA, CDR2 FQGTGA. V was pared by 5 bases and J by 2 bases, with 13 bases of the junction left unmatched. This CDR3 has 17 residues. For the CDR3, the DNA is TGTGCCAGCAGCCCTGGCATTCGGACAGGGGCGACCTACGAGCAGTACTTC. Translation: CASSPGIRTGATYEQYF.

The table lists this clonotype with a count of one. The DNA for the CDR3 is TGTGCCAGCAGTTTGTGGACTAGCGGGAGCAAGGAGACCCAGTACTTC. It codes for CASSLWTSGSKETQYF. The chain is built from TRBV6-6 and TRBJ2-7; 13 bases match TRBD2. The better agreement between TRBJ2-5 and the DNA end casts doubt on the J call. Germline V gene data show CDR1 as MNHNY and CDR2 as SVGAGI (reference sequence). This CDR3 contains 16 residues.